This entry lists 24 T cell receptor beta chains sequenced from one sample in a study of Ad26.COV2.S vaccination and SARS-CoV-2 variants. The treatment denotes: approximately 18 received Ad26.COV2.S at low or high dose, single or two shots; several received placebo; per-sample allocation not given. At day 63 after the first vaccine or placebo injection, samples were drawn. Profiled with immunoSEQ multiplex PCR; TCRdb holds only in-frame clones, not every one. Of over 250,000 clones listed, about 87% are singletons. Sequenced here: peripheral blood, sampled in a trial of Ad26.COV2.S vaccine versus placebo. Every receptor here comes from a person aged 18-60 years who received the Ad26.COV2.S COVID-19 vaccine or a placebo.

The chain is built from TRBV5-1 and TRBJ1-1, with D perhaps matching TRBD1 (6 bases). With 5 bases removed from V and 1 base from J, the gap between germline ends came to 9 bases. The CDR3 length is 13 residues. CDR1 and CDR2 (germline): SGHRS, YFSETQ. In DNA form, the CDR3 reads TGCGCCAGCAGGGACAGACAGAACACTGAAGCTTTCTTT. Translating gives CASRDRQNTEAFF.

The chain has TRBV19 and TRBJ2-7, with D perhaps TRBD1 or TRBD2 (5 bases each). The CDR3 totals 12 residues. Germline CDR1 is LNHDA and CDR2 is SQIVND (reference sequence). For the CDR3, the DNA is TGTGCAAGTGGGACGGGTTCGTACGAGCAGTACTTC. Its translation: CASGTGSYEQYF.

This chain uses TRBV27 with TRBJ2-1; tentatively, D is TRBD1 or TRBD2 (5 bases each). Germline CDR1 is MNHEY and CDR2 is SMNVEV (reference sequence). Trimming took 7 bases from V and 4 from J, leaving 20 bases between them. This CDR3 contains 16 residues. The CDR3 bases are TGTGCCAGCAAAGGTCGCACGGGACCATTATACAATGAGCAGTTCTTC. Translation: CASKGRTGPLYNEQFF.

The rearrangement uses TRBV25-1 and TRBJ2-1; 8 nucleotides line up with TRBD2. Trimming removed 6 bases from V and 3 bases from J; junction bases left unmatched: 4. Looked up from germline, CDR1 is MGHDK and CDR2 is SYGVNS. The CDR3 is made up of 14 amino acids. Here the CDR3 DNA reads TGTGCCAGCAGATCGAGCGGGAGCTACAATGAGCAGTTCTTC. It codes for CASRSSGSYNEQFF.

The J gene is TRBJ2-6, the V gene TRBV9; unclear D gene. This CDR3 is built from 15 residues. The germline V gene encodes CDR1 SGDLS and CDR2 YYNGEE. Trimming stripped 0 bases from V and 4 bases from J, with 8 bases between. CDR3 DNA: TGTGCCAGCAGCGTAGGGGCGGCGGGGGCCAACGTCCTGACTTTC. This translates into CASSVGAAGANVLTF.

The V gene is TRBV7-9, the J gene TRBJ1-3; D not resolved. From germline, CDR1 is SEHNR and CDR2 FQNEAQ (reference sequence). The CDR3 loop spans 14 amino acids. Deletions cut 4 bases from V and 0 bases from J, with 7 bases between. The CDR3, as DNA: TGTGCCAGCAGCTACGACAACTCTGGAAACACCATATATTTT. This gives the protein CASSYDNSGNTIYF.

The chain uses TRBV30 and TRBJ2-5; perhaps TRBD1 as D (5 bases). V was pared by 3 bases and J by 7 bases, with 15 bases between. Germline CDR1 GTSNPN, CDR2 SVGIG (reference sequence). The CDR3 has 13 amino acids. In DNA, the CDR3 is TGTGCCTGGAGGACAGAAATTTGGGGGACCCAGTACTTC. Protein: CAWRTEIWGTQYF.

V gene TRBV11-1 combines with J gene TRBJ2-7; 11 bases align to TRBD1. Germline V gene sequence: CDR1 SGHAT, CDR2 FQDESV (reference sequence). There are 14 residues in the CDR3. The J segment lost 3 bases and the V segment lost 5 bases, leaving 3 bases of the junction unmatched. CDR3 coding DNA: TGTGCCAGCAGCCGGACAGGGGGCGTCTACGAGCAGTACTTC. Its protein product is CASSRTGGVYEQYF.

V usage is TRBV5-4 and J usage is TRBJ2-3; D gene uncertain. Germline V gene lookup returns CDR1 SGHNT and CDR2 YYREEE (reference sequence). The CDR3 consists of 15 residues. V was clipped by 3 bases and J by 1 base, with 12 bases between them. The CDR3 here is CASSSPPTGTDTQYF. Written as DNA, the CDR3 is TGTGCCAGCAGCTCACCTCCAACGGGCACAGATACGCAGTATTTT.

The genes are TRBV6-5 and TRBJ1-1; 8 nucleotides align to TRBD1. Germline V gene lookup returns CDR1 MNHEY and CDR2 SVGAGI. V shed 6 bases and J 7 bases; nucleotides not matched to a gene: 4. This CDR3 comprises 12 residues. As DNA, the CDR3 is TGTGCCAGCAGGGGACAGGCTCTTGAAGCTTTCTTT. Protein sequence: CASRGQALEAFF.

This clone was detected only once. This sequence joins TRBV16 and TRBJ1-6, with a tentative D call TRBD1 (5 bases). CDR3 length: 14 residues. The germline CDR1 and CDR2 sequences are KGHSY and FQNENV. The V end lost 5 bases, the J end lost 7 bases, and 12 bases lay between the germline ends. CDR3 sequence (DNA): TGTGCCAGCAGCTCGGCGGGGCACAATTCACCCCTCCACTTT. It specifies CASSSAGHNSPLHF.

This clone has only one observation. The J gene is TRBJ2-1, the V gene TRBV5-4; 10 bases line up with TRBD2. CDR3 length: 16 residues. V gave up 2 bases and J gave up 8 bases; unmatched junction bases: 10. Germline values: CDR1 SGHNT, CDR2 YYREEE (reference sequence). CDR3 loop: CASSLSAGGPPDEQFF. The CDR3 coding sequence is TGTGCCAGCAGCTTATCAGCGGGGGGGCCTCCAGATGAGCAGTTCTTC.

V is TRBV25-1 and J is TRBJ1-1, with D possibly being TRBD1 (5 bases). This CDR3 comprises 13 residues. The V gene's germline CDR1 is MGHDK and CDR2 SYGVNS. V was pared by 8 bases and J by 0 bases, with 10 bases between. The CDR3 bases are TGTGCCAGCGGCAGGGCATTGAACACTGAAGCTTTCTTT. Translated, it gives CASGRALNTEAFF.

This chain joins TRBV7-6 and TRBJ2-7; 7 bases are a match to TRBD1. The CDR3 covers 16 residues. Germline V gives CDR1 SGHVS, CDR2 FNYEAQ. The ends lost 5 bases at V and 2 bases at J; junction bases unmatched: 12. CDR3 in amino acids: CASSNPPGTDTYEQYF. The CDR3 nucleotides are TGTGCCAGCAGCAACCCCCCCGGGACAGATACCTACGAGCAGTACTTC.

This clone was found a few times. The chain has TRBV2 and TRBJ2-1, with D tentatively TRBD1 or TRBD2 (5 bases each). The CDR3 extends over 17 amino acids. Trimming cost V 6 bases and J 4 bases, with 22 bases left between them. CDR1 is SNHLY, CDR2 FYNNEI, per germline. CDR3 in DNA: TGTGCCAGCAGCGAACTCGGAGGACAAACGAGATACAATGAGCAGTTCTTC. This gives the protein CASSELGGQTRYNEQFF.

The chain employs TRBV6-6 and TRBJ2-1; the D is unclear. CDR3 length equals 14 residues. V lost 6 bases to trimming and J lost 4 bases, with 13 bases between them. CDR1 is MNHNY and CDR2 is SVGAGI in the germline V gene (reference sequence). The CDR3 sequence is CASSDHIGYNEQFF. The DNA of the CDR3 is TGTGCCAGCAGCGATCACATAGGGTACAATGAGCAGTTCTTC.

In DNA, the CDR3 is TGTGCCAGCTCACCACCGGCCCATTACACAGATACGCAGTATTTT. It yields the protein CASSPPAHYTDTQYF. This sequence joins TRBV18 and TRBJ2-3; D remains unclear. This CDR3 spans 15 amino acids. In germline, CDR1 is KGHSH, CDR2 LQKENI. Trimming removed 0 bases at V and 2 bases at J, with 9 bases between.

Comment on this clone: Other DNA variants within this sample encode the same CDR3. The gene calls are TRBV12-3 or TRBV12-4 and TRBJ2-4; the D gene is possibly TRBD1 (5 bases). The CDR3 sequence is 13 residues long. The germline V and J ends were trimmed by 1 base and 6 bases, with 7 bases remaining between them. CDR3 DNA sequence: TGTGCCAGCAGTTTAGGGGGCGGAAACATTCAGTACTTC. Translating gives CASSLGGGNIQYF.

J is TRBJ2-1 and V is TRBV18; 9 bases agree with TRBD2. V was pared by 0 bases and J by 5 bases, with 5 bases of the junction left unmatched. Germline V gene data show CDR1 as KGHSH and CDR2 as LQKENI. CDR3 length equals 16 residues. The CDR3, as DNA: TGTGCCAGCTCACCACCAAATAGCGGGGGTAACAATGAGCAGTTCTTC. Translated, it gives CASSPPNSGGNNEQFF.

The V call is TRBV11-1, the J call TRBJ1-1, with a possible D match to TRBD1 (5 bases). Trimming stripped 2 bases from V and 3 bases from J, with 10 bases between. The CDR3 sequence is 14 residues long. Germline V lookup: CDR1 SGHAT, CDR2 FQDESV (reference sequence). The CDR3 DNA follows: TGTGCCAGCAGCTTACGCCAGGGAGACACTGAAGCTTTCTTT. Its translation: CASSLRQGDTEAFF.

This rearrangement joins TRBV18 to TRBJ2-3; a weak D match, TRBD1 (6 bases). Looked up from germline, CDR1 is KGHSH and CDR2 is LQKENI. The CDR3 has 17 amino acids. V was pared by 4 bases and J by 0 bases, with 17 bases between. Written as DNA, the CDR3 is TGTGCCAGCTCACGTAATGGGGCAGGGGAAAGCACAGATACGCAGTATTTT. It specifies CASSRNGAGESTDTQYF.

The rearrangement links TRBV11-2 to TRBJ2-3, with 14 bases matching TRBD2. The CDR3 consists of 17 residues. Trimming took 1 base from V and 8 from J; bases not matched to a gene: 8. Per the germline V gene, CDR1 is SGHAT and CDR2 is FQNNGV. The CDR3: CASSLGTSGGQGGTQYF. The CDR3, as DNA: TGTGCCAGCAGCTTAGGGACTAGCGGGGGGCAAGGCGGTACGCAGTATTTT.

CDR3: CASRLATNYNEQFF. CDR3 bases: TGTGCCAGCAGATTAGCGACAAACTACAATGAGCAGTTCTTC. This sequence joins TRBV27 and TRBJ2-1; tentatively, D is TRBD2 (5 bases). Between the trimmed V and J ends, which lost 6 bases and 3 bases, there was a span of 12 bases. The CDR3 covers 14 residues. Germline V CDR1 and CDR2: MNHEY, SMNVEV (reference sequence).

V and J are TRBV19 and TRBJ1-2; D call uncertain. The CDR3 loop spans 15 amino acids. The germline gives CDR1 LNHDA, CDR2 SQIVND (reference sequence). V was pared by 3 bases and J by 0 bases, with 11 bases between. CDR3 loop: CASSIGGAANYGYTF. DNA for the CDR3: TGTGCCAGTAGTATTGGCGGAGCAGCTAACTATGGCTACACCTTC.